What follows are 19 T cell receptor beta chains derived from one specimen sequenced in a study of T cells in Graves' hyperthyroidism and ophthalmopathy. Amplification yielded TCR beta CDR3 regions, with RNA transcripts as the source. The TCR CDR3 was amplified in a first-round RT-PCR using the HTBI primer set. TCRdb fed the multiplex PCR reads into MiXCR, producing one record per CDR3 protein. Among almost 600,000 distinct CDR3 sequences listed, about 45% were seen once. Sequencing was performed on peripheral blood or thyroid tissue (not recorded which). The receptors derive from a woman under 30 with Graves' hyperthyroidism.

V is TRBV4-3 and J is TRBJ2-5, with D unclear. Trimming cost V 0 bases and J 11 bases, with 22 bases left between them. The length of the CDR3 is 16 residues. Germline-derived CDR1 and CDR2 are LGHNA and YSLEER. The CDR3 protein is CASSQDDEVITDTQYF. The CDR3 DNA sequence: TGCGCCAGCAGCCAAGATGACGAGGTCATCACAGATACGCAGTACTTC.

There are a few counts of this clonotype. V gene TRBV5-1 combines with J gene TRBJ2-5; the match to TRBD2 covers 8 bases. Trimming removed 0 bases from V and 2 bases from J; junction bases left unmatched: 6. The CDR3 consists of 16 residues. Germline V CDR1 and CDR2: SGHRS, YFSETQ. CDR3 protein: CASSLVLAAIQETQYF. In DNA, the CDR3 is TGCGCCAGCAGCTTGGTACTAGCGGCCATTCAAGAGACCCAGTACTTC.

This clonotype was seen a few times. This sequence joins TRBV5-1 and TRBJ1-6, with unresolved D. V lost 4 bases and J 0 bases, leaving 11 bases between the germline ends. Germline CDR1 is SGHRS and CDR2 is YFSETQ. The CDR3 has 16 residues. Here the CDR3 reads CASSPWESSYNSPLHF. The CDR3 bases are TGCGCCAGCAGCCCGTGGGAGAGCTCCTATAATTCACCCCTCCACTTT.

This clonotype has only a few counts. The V and J genes are TRBV24-1 and TRBJ2-3; D uncertain. Between the trimmed V and J ends, which lost 2 bases and 5 bases, there was a span of 7 bases. Looked up from germline, CDR1 is KGHDR and CDR2 is SFDVKD. This CDR3 is 13 amino acids long. The CDR3 spells CATSDSPGDTQYF. The CDR3 bases are TGTGCCACCAGTGATTCCCCGGGAGATACGCAGTATTTT.

This clonotype was observed many times. The chain combines TRBV6-6 with TRBJ1-1; D remains unclear. V was pared by 7 bases and J by 4 bases, with 13 bases between. This CDR3 has 13 residues. Germline V gives CDR1 MNHNY, CDR2 SVGAGI (reference sequence). CDR3 residues: CASTLRGATEAFF. The CDR3, as DNA: TGTGCCAGCACCCTTCGCGGAGCCACTGAAGCTTTCTTT.

The chain carries TRBV7-6 and TRBJ1-2, with D tentatively TRBD1 (6 bases). The CDR3 has 15 residues. CDR1 and CDR2 (germline): SGHVS, FNYEAQ. V was clipped by 5 bases and J by 4 bases, with 17 bases between them. Written as DNA, the CDR3 is TGTGCCAGCAGCACCCGAACAGGGTCCCTCTATGGCTACACCTTC. Translation gives CASSTRTGSLYGYTF.

This clonotype showed up many times. The chain has TRBV6-6 and TRBJ2-7; D is perhaps TRBD2 (5 bases). V dropped 2 bases and J dropped 0 bases, with 11 bases sitting between them. Germline V gene lookup returns CDR1 MNHNY and CDR2 SVGAGI (reference sequence). This CDR3 comprises 15 residues. CDR3 coding DNA: TGTGCCAGCAGTTACAATAGCGAGACCTCCTACGAGCAGTACTTC. It codes for CASSYNSETSYEQYF.

The chain links TRBV7-3 to TRBJ2-1; a weak D match, TRBD2 (6 bases). Germline CDR1 and CDR2: SGHTA and FQGTGA. The V gene lost 5 bases and the J gene lost 0 bases, with 11 bases spanning the gap. CDR3 length: 15 residues. As DNA, the CDR3 is TGTGCCAGCAGCCTCAGGACTAACTCCTACAATGAGCAGTTCTTC. Encoded protein: CASSLRTNSYNEQFF.

Many counts were recorded for this clonotype. The rearrangement uses TRBV29-1 and TRBJ2-6; 7 positions agree with TRBD2. The germline CDR1 and CDR2 sequences are SQVTM and ANQGSEA. V was clipped by 3 bases and J by 0 bases; unmatched bases: 5. The CDR3 extends over 16 amino acids. Here the CDR3 DNA reads TGCAGCGTTGAGTTCACGGGGGGCTCTGGGGCCAACGTCCTGACTTTC. This translates into CSVEFTGGSGANVLTF.

The chain recombines TRBV5-1 with TRBJ1-2, with a tentative D call TRBD1 (5 bases). The CDR3 runs 16 residues. V dropped 4 bases and J dropped 2 bases, with 18 bases sitting between them. Germline V CDR1 and CDR2: SGHRS, YFSETQ. The CDR3 loop is CASSQDFREWNYGYTF. The CDR3 region has the DNA TGCGCCAGCAGCCAAGATTTCAGGGAGTGGAACTATGGCTACACCTTC.

The chain recombines TRBV12-3 or TRBV12-4 with TRBJ1-5; TRBD1 matches 9 bases. V lost 5 bases, J lost 4 bases, and 12 bases stayed unmatched. The CDR3 sequence is 17 residues long. DNA of the CDR3: TGTGCCAGCAGTATGTTTCCGGGACAGGGAGAAAATCAGCCCCAGCATTTT. Protein: CASSMFPGQGENQPQHF.

This clonotype was counted many times. The rearrangement uses TRBV29-1 and TRBJ1-2, with TRBD1 as a possible D gene (6 bases). This CDR3 contains 11 residues. The V gene's germline CDR1 is SQVTM and CDR2 ANQGSEA. The V end was cut by 7 bases, the J end by 7 bases, with 13 bases between. The CDR3 loop reads CSAAGGAGYTF. The CDR3 nucleotides read TGCAGCGCGGCTGGGGGGGCTGGCTACACCTTC.

This clonotype was seen only once. The rearrangement links TRBV7-2 to TRBJ2-5; maybe TRBD2 (6 bases). The CDR3 consists of 13 residues. Germline-derived CDR1 and CDR2 are SGHTA and FQGNSA. Trimming stripped 0 bases from V and 7 bases from J, with 9 bases between. The CDR3 spells CASSLASGRTQYF. The CDR3 bases are TGTGCCAGCAGCTTAGCTAGCGGACGGACCCAGTACTTC. The full variable domain, in which reference TRBV7-2 and TRBJ2-5 provide the parts outside the CDR3, is GAGVSQSPSNKVTEKGKDVELRCDPISGHTALYWYRQSLGQGLEFLIYFQGNSAPDKSGLPSDRFSAERTGGSVSTLTIQRTQQEDSAVYLCASSLASGRTQYFGPGTRLLVL.

The V call is TRBV7-8, the J call TRBJ2-3, with TRBD2 matching over 11 bases. The CDR3 has 14 amino acids. After removal of 3 bases from V and 11 bases from J, the junction contained 7 bases not matched to a gene. Germline loops: CDR1 SGHVS, CDR2 FQNEAQ. CDR3 sequence: CASSFGTSGNEQYF. The CDR3 region has the DNA TGTGCCAGCAGCTTTGGGACTAGCGGCAATGAGCAGTATTTT.

This clonotype was found many times. This sequence joins TRBV5-1 and TRBJ2-5, with a weak D call TRBD2 (6 bases). The CDR3 has 15 amino acids. The V end lost 3 bases, the J end lost 4 bases, and 16 bases lay between the germline ends. Looked up from germline, CDR1 is SGHRS and CDR2 is YFSETQ. CDR3 loop: CASSSRDGRAETQYF. CDR3 DNA sequence: TGCGCCAGCAGCTCCCGGGACGGGAGAGCAGAGACCCAGTACTTC. Full variable domain (missing parts from reference TRBV5-1 and TRBJ2-5): KAGVTQTPRYLIKTRGQQVTLSCSPISGHRSVSWYQQTPGQGLQFLFEYFSETQRNKGNFPGRFSGRQFSNSRSEMNVSTLELGDSALYLCASSSRDGRAETQYFGPGTRLLVL.

This clonotype was observed a single time. V usage is TRBV2 and J usage is TRBJ1-4; 11 positions match TRBD1. J was trimmed by 8 bases and V by 9 bases; bases with no gene match: 8. This CDR3 contains 14 residues. Germline CDR1 SNHLY, CDR2 FYNNEI. CDR3 protein: CASSGQGAYEKLFF. The CDR3 DNA follows: TGTGCCAGTTCCGGACAGGGGGCTTACGAAAAACTGTTTTTT.

The sample holds many counts of this clonotype. The chain joins TRBV5-1 to TRBJ1-2, with a weak D call TRBD1 (5 bases). Trimming stripped 2 bases from V and 5 bases from J, with 10 bases between. This CDR3 contains 13 residues. Germline CDR1 reads SGHRS; CDR2 reads YFSETQ. CDR3 loop: CASSFGGWYGYTF. The CDR3 DNA sequence: TGCGCCAGCAGCTTTGGGGGATGGTATGGCTACACCTTC. The complete variable domain, with remaining parts taken from reference TRBV5-1 and TRBJ1-2, reads KAGVTQTPRYLIKTRGQQVTLSCSPISGHRSVSWYQQTPGQGLQFLFEYFSETQRNKGNFPGRFSGRQFSNSRSEMNVSTLELGDSALYLCASSFGGWYGYTFGSGTRLTVV.

This sequence joins TRBV29-1 and TRBJ2-7; 7 positions match TRBD1. The germline gives CDR1 SQVTM, CDR2 ANQGSEA. J lost 3 bases, V lost 2 bases, and 7 bases had no gene match. This CDR3 region has 14 residues. The CDR3 nucleotides read TGCAGCGTTGAATTCGACAGGGCTAGCTACGAGCAGTACTTC. As protein: CSVEFDRASYEQYF.

V usage is TRBV5-1 and J usage is TRBJ1-1, with 7 bases identical to TRBD1. CDR3 size: 15 residues. With 0 bases clipped from V and 1 base from J, the junction kept 3 bases outside the gene matches. The germline gives CDR1 SGHRS, CDR2 YFSETQ. The CDR3: CASSLAGQANTEAFF. CDR3 in DNA: TGCGCCAGCAGCTTGGCCGGACAGGCGAACACTGAAGCTTTCTTT.